These 31 T cell receptor beta chains were all obtained from the same sample, sequenced in a study of blood T cell repertoires in COVID-19. Assay used: immunoSEQ multiplex PCR; TCRdb lists only in-frame clones, some missing. Among around 100,000 clones listed, more than 85% were seen once. The sequencing sample was made of peripheral blood. These TCRs come from a man aged 30 to 39 in a cohort sampled during active COVID-19.

The chain carries TRBV5-4 and TRBJ2-7; 8 bases align to TRBD2. V shed 0 bases and J 1 base; nucleotides not matched to a gene: 9. CDR3 length: 17 amino acids. The germline gives CDR1 SGHNT, CDR2 YYREEE (reference sequence). The CDR3 sequence: CASSLAGKRGKSYEQYF. For the CDR3, the DNA is TGTGCCAGCAGCTTGGCCGGCAAGCGGGGGAAGTCCTACGAGCAGTACTTC.

This clone has only one observation. The chain is built from TRBV6-5 and TRBJ1-1, with TRBD1 matching 7 bases. V was clipped by 8 bases and J by 4 bases; unmatched bases: 7. The CDR3 sequence is 13 residues long. CDR1 and CDR2 from the germline V gene are MNHEY and SVGAGI. The CDR3 region is CASLRGQGTEAFF. The CDR3 DNA sequence: TGTGCCAGCTTGAGGGGGCAAGGCACTGAAGCTTTCTTT.

The chain has TRBV5-1 and TRBJ2-5; TRBD2 agrees at 16 bases. J lost 5 bases, V lost 4 bases, and 11 bases had no gene match. Germline V gene lookup returns CDR1 SGHRS and CDR2 YFSETQ. This CDR3 region has 18 residues. Written as DNA, the CDR3 is TGCGCCAGCAGCCTCTCCGGGACTAGCGGGGGGGCGCGGGAGACCCAGTACTTC. Translating it yields CASSLSGTSGGARETQYF. The variable domain in full, with the rest retrieved from reference TRBV5-1 and TRBJ2-5, is KAGVTQTPRYLIKTRGQQVTLSCSPISGHRSVSWYQQTPGQGLQFLFEYFSETQRNKGNFPGRFSGRQFSNSRSEMNVSTLELGDSALYLCASSLSGTSGGARETQYFGPGTRLLVL.

CDR3 DNA sequence: TGTGCCAGCAGGCCGGGACTAGCGGGCACAGATACGCAGTATTTT. Translated: CASRPGLAGTDTQYF. The V gene is TRBV6-5, the J gene TRBJ2-3, with TRBD2 identical over 11 bases. From germline, CDR1 is MNHEY and CDR2 SVGAGI. CDR3 length equals 15 residues. V trimming: 6 bases; J trimming: 1 base; junction bases outside the gene matches: 3.

The genes are TRBV6-2 or TRBV6-3 and TRBJ2-7, with D tentatively TRBD1 (6 bases). CDR1 is MNHEY, CDR2 SVGEGT, per germline. V was shortened by 6 bases and J by 3 bases, with 12 bases between the two germline ends. There are 13 residues in the CDR3. CDR3 amino acids: CASSWDTNYEQYF. DNA for the CDR3: TGTGCCAGCAGCTGGGACACCAACTACGAGCAGTACTTC.

The rearrangement joins TRBV14 to TRBJ1-1, with D maybe TRBD1 (5 bases). CDR3 length: 15 residues. Germline CDR1 SGHDN, CDR2 FVKESK. The V end lost 0 bases, the J end lost 5 bases, and 13 bases lay between the germline ends. This CDR3 reads CASSQEGAGRTEAFF. In DNA form, the CDR3 reads TGTGCCAGCAGCCAAGAAGGGGCAGGGCGTACTGAAGCTTTCTTT.

This clone occurred a few times. This sequence joins TRBV27 and TRBJ1-3; D is possibly TRBD1 (5 bases). This CDR3 spans 12 amino acids. Trimming removed 4 bases from V and 4 bases from J, with 5 bases in between. CDR1 and CDR2 (germline): MNHEY, SMNVEV (reference sequence). Here the CDR3 reads CASSSGGNTIYF. The CDR3 DNA sequence: TGTGCCAGCAGTTCAGGGGGAAACACCATATATTTT.

This rearrangement joins TRBV30 to TRBJ1-6; possible D gene TRBD1, 5 bases. V was trimmed by 3 bases and J by 6 bases, leaving 9 bases between them. The length of the CDR3 is 13 residues. Germline V gives CDR1 GTSNPN, CDR2 SVGIG (reference sequence). CDR3 region: CAWSDRVNSPLHF. CDR3 DNA sequence: TGTGCCTGGAGCGACAGAGTTAATTCACCCCTCCACTTT.

This clone rates as medium-sized (0.01 to 0.1%). The J gene is TRBJ1-5, the V gene TRBV2, with TRBD1 matching 7 bases. J lost 0 bases, V lost 6 bases, and 2 bases had no gene match. The germline gives CDR1 SNHLY, CDR2 FYNNEI. The CDR3 consists of 14 residues. As DNA, the CDR3 is TGTGCCAGCAGGCACAGGGGTAGCAATCAGCCCCAGCATTTT. Its protein product is CASRHRGSNQPQHF.

This clone has just a few counts. The chain links TRBV3-1 (or the pseudogene TRBV3-2) to TRBJ2-2; the D gene is possibly TRBD1 (5 bases). Germline V CDR1 and CDR2: LGHDT, YNNKEL (reference sequence). The CDR3 extends over 13 amino acids. V was pared by 4 bases and J by 5 bases, with 8 bases between. The CDR3 reads CASSLQETGELFF. As DNA, the CDR3 is TGTGCCAGCAGCCTACAGGAAACCGGGGAGCTGTTTTTT.

The V and J genes are TRBV10-3 and TRBJ2-1, with TRBD2 identical over 8 bases. The CDR3 is made up of 14 amino acids. CDR1 is ENHRY, CDR2 SYGVKD, per germline. The V segment lost 6 bases and the J segment 5 bases; nucleotides outside the gene matches: 6. CDR3 sequence: CAIRAAGGNNEQFF. The CDR3 DNA sequence: TGTGCCATCAGGGCGGCGGGGGGAAACAATGAGCAGTTCTTC.

A few counts support this clone. The chain uses TRBV29-1 and TRBJ2-1; D uncertain. V was pared by 3 bases and J by 0 bases, with 12 bases between. CDR3 length equals 15 residues. Germline CDR1 SQVTM, CDR2 ANQGSEA. CDR3 amino acids: CSVDSLDISYNEQFF. For the CDR3, the DNA is TGCAGCGTTGATTCCCTTGACATCTCCTACAATGAGCAGTTCTTC.

This chain joins TRBV6-1 and TRBJ2-7, with D possibly TRBD1 on 5 matching bases. V was cut by 1 base and J by 2 bases, with 9 bases left in between. The germline gives CDR1 MNHNS, CDR2 SASEGT. The CDR3 spans 14 residues. Here the CDR3 DNA reads TGTGCCAGCAGTGAAGACAGGTCCACCTACGAGCAGTACTTC. Protein product: CASSEDRSTYEQYF.

CDR3 region: CASSVAWNTGELFF. CDR3 nucleotides: TGTGCCAGCAGCGTAGCTTGGAACACCGGGGAGCTGTTTTTT. V and J are TRBV9 and TRBJ2-2; D is unresolved. V was shortened by 0 bases and J by 1 base, with 4 bases between the two germline ends. Looked up from germline, CDR1 is SGDLS and CDR2 is YYNGEE. The CDR3 is 14 amino acids.

This clone was detected a few times. The chain has TRBV5-1 and TRBJ2-7; 8 nucleotides match TRBD1. V shed 1 base and J 7 bases; nucleotides not matched to a gene: 13. This CDR3 spans 16 amino acids. CDR1 SGHRS and CDR2 YFSETQ come from the germline V gene. The CDR3 bases are TGCGCCAGCAGCTTGTCCGCGGACAGGGCCTCGGGGGAGCAGTACTTC. This gives the protein CASSLSADRASGEQYF.

The chain carries TRBV7-2 and TRBJ1-6; D gene uncertain. V lost 5 bases to trimming and J lost 0 bases, with 8 bases between them. Looked up from germline, CDR1 is SGHTA and CDR2 is FQGNSA. The CDR3 has 15 amino acids. CDR3 in DNA: TGTGCCAGCAGCCCTGGGAGCTCCTATAATTCACCCCTCCACTTT. This gives the protein CASSPGSSYNSPLHF.

This rearrangement joins TRBV27 to TRBJ1-1; D is uncertain. The CDR3 extends over 15 amino acids. V lost 2 bases to trimming and J lost 3 bases, with 13 bases between them. CDR1 MNHEY and CDR2 SMNVEV come from the germline V gene (reference sequence). CDR3 coding DNA: TGTGCCAGCAGTTTACGTGGGCAGCGGGACACTGAAGCTTTCTTT. This translates into CASSLRGQRDTEAFF.

The chain joins TRBV5-1 to TRBJ2-7; D is possibly TRBD1 (6 bases). The CDR3 length is 14 residues. CDR1 SGHRS and CDR2 YFSETQ come from the germline V gene. V lost 4 bases and J lost 0, with 11 bases in between. The CDR3 region is CASSPRQVSYEQYF. DNA of the CDR3: TGCGCCAGCAGCCCCCGACAGGTCTCCTACGAGCAGTACTTC.

This clone was seen only once. V usage is TRBV9 and J usage is TRBJ2-7; 9 positions match TRBD2. This CDR3 has 15 amino acids. CDR1 is SGDLS, CDR2 YYNGEE, per germline. The ends lost 0 bases at V and 3 bases at J; junction bases unmatched: 4. The CDR3 protein is CASSVGVAGVYEQYF. Written as DNA, the CDR3 is TGTGCCAGCAGCGTAGGGGTAGCGGGGGTCTACGAGCAGTACTTC.

The chain uses TRBV19 and TRBJ2-7; the D is unclear. V was clipped by 5 bases and J by 4 bases, with 12 bases between them. This CDR3 is built from 13 residues. Germline V lookup: CDR1 LNHDA, CDR2 SQIVND (reference sequence). CDR3 in amino acids: CASSSHLSYEQYF. CDR3 nucleotides: TGTGCCAGTAGTTCCCACTTAAGTTACGAGCAGTACTTC.

The chain combines TRBV9 with TRBJ2-3; D gene unclear. The CDR3 is 13 residues long. The germline gives CDR1 SGDLS, CDR2 YYNGEE. V shed 3 bases and J shed 2 bases, with 7 bases lying between them. CDR3 loop: CASSGVNTDTQYF. For the CDR3, the DNA is TGTGCCAGCAGCGGTGTAAACACAGATACGCAGTATTTT.

The J gene is TRBJ2-5, the V gene TRBV20-1; 8 nucleotides agree with TRBD2. The CDR3 contains 15 residues. The germline CDR1 and CDR2 sequences are DFQATT and SNEGSKA (reference sequence). The ends lost 3 bases at V and 1 base at J; junction bases unmatched: 7. The CDR3 nucleotides read TGCAGTGCTAGTCGGGGGGGAGATACCCAAGAGACCCAGTACTTC. It yields the protein CSASRGGDTQETQYF.

The chain carries TRBV30 and TRBJ2-7; TRBD1 aligns across 8 bases. CDR1 is GTSNPN and CDR2 is SVGIG in the germline V gene (reference sequence). After removal of 0 bases from V and 6 bases from J, the junction contained 1 base not matched to a gene. The CDR3 totals 12 residues. The CDR3 reads CAWSVRGREQYF. CDR3 sequence (DNA): TGTGCCTGGAGTGTCAGGGGGCGCGAGCAGTACTTC.

The chain employs TRBV11-2 and TRBJ2-2; tentatively, D is TRBD2 (6 bases). The CDR3 contains 18 residues. Trimming removed 1 base at V and 4 bases at J, with 19 bases between. Germline V gene sequence: CDR1 SGHAT, CDR2 FQNNGV. The CDR3 protein is CASSLVLWGDRSTGELFF. CDR3 bases: TGTGCCAGCAGCTTAGTTTTGTGGGGGGATCGGAGCACCGGGGAGCTGTTTTTT.

The chain joins TRBV6-1 to TRBJ1-5, with TRBD1 as a possible D gene (5 bases). V lost 2 bases, J lost 5 bases, and 22 bases lay in between. Germline values: CDR1 MNHNS, CDR2 SASEGT. CDR3 length equals 18 residues. Written as DNA, the CDR3 is TGTGCCAGCAGTGAAATAAAGTGGGGCGGAAAAGGAGATCAGCCCCAGCATTTT. Its protein product is CASSEIKWGGKGDQPQHF.

V and J are TRBV7-2 and TRBJ2-3, with 7 bases that match TRBD2. The CDR3 spans 15 residues. In germline, CDR1 is SGHTA, CDR2 FQGNSA. Losses at the gene ends were 5 bases for V and 1 base for J; bases not matched to a gene: 6. The chain's CDR3 is CASSPIRGGTDTQYF. In DNA, the CDR3 is TGTGCCAGCAGCCCGATCCGGGGGGGCACAGATACGCAGTATTTT.

The J gene is TRBJ2-1, the V gene TRBV2, with D maybe TRBD2 (5 bases). V dropped 8 bases and J dropped 0 bases, with 14 bases sitting between them. The CDR3 spans 15 residues. Germline V CDR1 and CDR2: SNHLY, FYNNEI. The CDR3 DNA is TGTGCCAGCCAACTGACGCGGGCCTCCTACAATGAGCAGTTCTTC. Translation: CASQLTRASYNEQFF.

The chain carries TRBV2 and TRBJ1-3; the D gene is possibly TRBD1 (5 bases). CDR3 length: 14 amino acids. V was trimmed by 6 bases and J by 0 bases, leaving 9 bases between them. Germline-derived CDR1 and CDR2 are SNHLY and FYNNEI. The CDR3 bases are TGTGCCAGCAGAACAGGCTTCTCTGGAAACACCATATATTTT. Its translation is CASRTGFSGNTIYF.

The chain recombines TRBV11-3 with TRBJ2-3, with 10 positions matching TRBD2. Germline V gives CDR1 SGHNT, CDR2 YENEEA. V shed 2 bases and J 4 bases; nucleotides not matched to a gene: 6. The CDR3 totals 16 residues. The CDR3 DNA sequence: TGTGCCAGCAGCTTATCCGCTAGCGGGGGTTCAGATACGCAGTATTTT. Amino acids: CASSLSASGGSDTQYF.

CDR3 region: CASSQDSGVGSPLHF. Here the CDR3 DNA reads TGCGCCAGCAGCCAAGATTCGGGGGTTGGTTCACCCCTCCACTTT. This sequence joins TRBV4-3 and TRBJ1-6; D is possibly TRBD1 (5 bases). Trimming cost V 0 bases and J 9 bases, with 12 bases left between them. The CDR3 is 15 residues long. Germline CDR1 and CDR2: LGHNA and YSLEER.

The table lists this clone with a few counts. V gene TRBV24-1 combines with J gene TRBJ1-2; D ambiguous. The CDR3 contains 14 residues. V was clipped by 4 bases and J by 0 bases, with 8 bases between them. Germline assignment: CDR1 KGHDR and CDR2 SFDVKD. In nucleotides, the CDR3 is TGTGCCACCAGTGACCCAGACTCTAACTATGGCTACACCTTC. This codes for CATSDPDSNYGYTF.